This paragraph reports one TCR beta chain. TCRdb's copy holds only in-frame clones and misses some; the assay was immunoSEQ multiplex PCR. Of some 630,000 clones in the sample, around 96% were seen once. Trimming cost V 1 base and J 0 bases, with 4 bases left between them. CDR3 size: 14 residues. Germline V gene sequence: CDR1 SGHTA, CDR2 FQGNSA. The data belong to a study of shared clonotypes between healthy human individuals. Background on the study: Per-donor plates numbered three CD4 naive, three CD4 memory, two CD8 naive and one CD8 memory.

CD45RO-negative cells were positively selected for CCR7, leaving out terminally differentiated effector memory CD45RA+ cells. The J gene is TRBJ2-1, the V gene TRBV7-2; D ambiguous. The material sequenced was naive CD8+ T cells sorted from blood. This clonotype was sampled from a woman aged 25-40 years in good health. The CDR3 DNA follows: TGTGCCAGCAGCTTAGTAAGCTCCTACAATGAGCAGTTCTTC. It encodes CASSLVSSYNEQFF. The complete variable domain, with remaining parts taken from reference TRBV7-2 and TRBJ2-1, reads GAGVSQSPSNKVTEKGKDVELRCDPISGHTALYWYRQSLGQGLEFLIYFQGNSAPDKSGLPSDRFSAERTGGSVSTLTIQRTQQEDSAVYLCASSLVSSYNEQFFGPGTRLTVL.